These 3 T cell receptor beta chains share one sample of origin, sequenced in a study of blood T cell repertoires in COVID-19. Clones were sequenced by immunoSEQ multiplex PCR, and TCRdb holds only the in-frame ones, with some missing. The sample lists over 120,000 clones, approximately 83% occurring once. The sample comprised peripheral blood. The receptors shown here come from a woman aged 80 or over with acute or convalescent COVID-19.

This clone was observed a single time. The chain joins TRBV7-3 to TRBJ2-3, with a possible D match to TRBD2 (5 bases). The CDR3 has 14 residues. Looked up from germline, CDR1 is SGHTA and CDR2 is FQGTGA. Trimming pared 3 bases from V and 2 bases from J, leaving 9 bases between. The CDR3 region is CASSFTGNTDTQYF. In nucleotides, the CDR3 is TGTGCCAGCAGCTTCACGGGAAACACAGATACGCAGTATTTT.

The CDR3 is CAISERRREGNQPQHF. CDR3 in DNA: TGTGCCATCAGTGAGCGTCGCAGGGAAGGCAATCAGCCCCAGCATTTT. The chain has TRBV10-3 and TRBJ1-5, with D possibly being TRBD1 (5 bases). V dropped 2 bases and J dropped 2 bases, with 13 bases sitting between them. Germline values: CDR1 ENHRY, CDR2 SYGVKD. The CDR3 length is 16 residues.

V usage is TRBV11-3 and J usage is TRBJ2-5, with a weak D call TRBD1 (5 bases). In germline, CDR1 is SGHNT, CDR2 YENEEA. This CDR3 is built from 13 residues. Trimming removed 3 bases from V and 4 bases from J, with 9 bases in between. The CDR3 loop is CASSLAGSETQYF. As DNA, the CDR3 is TGTGCCAGCAGCTTGGCAGGGTCAGAGACCCAGTACTTC.